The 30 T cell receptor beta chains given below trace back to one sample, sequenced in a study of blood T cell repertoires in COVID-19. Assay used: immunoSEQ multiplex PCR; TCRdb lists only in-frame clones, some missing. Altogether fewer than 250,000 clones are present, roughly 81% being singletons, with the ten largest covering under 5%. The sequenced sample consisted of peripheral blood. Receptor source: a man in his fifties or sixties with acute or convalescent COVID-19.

The chain's CDR3 is CASIRPGTGELFF. The CDR3, as DNA: TGTGCCAGCATCCGTCCGGGGACCGGGGAGCTGTTTTTT. The chain carries TRBV3-1 (or the pseudogene TRBV3-2) and TRBJ2-2; possibly TRBD2 for D (5 bases). This CDR3 comprises 13 residues. CDR1 is LGHDT and CDR2 is YNNKEL in the germline V gene (reference sequence). Between the trimmed V and J ends, which lost 7 bases and 5 bases, there was a span of 11 bases.

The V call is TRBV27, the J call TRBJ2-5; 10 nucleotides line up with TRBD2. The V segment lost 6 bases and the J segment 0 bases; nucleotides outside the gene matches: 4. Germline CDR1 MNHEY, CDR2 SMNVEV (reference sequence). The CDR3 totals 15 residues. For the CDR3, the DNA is TGTGCCAGCAGAAAACTAGCGGGGTACCAAGAGACCCAGTACTTC. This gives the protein CASRKLAGYQETQYF.

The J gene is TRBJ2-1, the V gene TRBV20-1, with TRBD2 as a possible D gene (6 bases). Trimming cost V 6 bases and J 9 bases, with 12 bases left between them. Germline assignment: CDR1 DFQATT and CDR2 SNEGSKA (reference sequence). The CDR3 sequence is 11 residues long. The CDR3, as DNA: TGCAGTGCCCTAACTAGCACTGAGCAGTTCTTC. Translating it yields CSALTSTEQFF.

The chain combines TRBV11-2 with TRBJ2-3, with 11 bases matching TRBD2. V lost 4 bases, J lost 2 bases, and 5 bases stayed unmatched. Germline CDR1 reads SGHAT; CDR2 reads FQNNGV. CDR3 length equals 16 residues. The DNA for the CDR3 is TGTGCCAGCAGCTCCTTAGCGGGAGGGTTCACAGATACGCAGTATTTT. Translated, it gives CASSSLAGGFTDTQYF.

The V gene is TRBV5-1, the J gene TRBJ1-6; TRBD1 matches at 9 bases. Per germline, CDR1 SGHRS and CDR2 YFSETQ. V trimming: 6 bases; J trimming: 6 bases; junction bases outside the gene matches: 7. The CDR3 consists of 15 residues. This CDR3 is CASKAGTGFNSPLHF. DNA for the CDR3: TGCGCCAGCAAGGCCGGGACAGGGTTTAATTCACCCCTCCACTTT.

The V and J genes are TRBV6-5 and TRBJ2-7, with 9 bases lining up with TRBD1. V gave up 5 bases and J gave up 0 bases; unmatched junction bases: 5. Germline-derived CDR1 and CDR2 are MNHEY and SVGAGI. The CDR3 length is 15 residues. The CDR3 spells CASSPGTGLSYEQYF. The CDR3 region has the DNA TGTGCCAGCAGTCCCGGGACAGGGCTCTCCTACGAGCAGTACTTC.

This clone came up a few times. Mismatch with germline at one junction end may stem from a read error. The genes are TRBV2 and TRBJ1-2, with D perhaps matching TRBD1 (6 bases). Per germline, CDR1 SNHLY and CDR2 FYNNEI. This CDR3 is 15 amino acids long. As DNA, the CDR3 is TGTGCCAGCAGCGAAGGGACAACCTCTAACTATGGCTACACCTTC. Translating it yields CASSEGTTSNYGYTF.

CDR3 loop: CASSHSYEQYF. The CDR3 DNA follows: TGTGCCAGCAGCCACTCCTACGAGCAGTACTTC. The chain is built from TRBV11-2 and TRBJ2-7; no clear D. Trimming removed 5 bases from V and 0 bases from J, with 2 bases in between. The CDR3 contains 11 residues. Germline CDR1 reads SGHAT; CDR2 reads FQNNGV.

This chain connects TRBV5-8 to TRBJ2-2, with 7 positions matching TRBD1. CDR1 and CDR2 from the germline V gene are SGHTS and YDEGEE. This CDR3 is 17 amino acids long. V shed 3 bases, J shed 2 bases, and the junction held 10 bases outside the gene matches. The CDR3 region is CASSYLGQLRNTGELFF. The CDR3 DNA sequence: TGTGCCAGCAGCTATTTGGGACAGCTAAGAAACACCGGGGAGCTGTTTTTT.

CDR3 bases: TGTGCCAGCAGTTACTCCAGGGAGGGGAGGTCCGAGCAGTACTTC. Translating gives CASSYSREGRSEQYF. The chain combines TRBV6-5 with TRBJ2-7; 7 bases match TRBD2. The junction had 8 bases not matched to a gene; V was cut back by 0 bases and J by 6 bases. Germline V gene lookup returns CDR1 MNHEY and CDR2 SVGAGI. There are 15 residues in the CDR3.

The CDR3 DNA reads TGTGCCAGCTCACCACCGAGCCAGCGGATATCCTACAATGAGCAGTTCTTC. Translated, it gives CASSPPSQRISYNEQFF. The J gene is TRBJ2-1, the V gene TRBV18, with TRBD2 as a possible D gene (5 bases). V lost 0 bases and J lost 1, with 13 bases in between. The CDR3 sequence is 17 residues long. Per the germline V gene, CDR1 is KGHSH and CDR2 is LQKENI.

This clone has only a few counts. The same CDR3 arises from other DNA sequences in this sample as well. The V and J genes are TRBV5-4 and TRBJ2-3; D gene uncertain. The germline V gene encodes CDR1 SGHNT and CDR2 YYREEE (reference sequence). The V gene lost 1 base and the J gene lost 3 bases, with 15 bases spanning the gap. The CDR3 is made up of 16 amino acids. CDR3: CASSLSGGSATDTQYF. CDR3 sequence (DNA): TGTGCCAGCAGCTTGTCGGGTGGCTCGGCGACAGATACGCAGTATTTT.

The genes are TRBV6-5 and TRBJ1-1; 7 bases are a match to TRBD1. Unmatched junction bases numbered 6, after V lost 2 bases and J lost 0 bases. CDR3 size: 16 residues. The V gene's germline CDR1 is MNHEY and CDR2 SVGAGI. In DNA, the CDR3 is TGTGCCAGCAGTTACACGGGACAGAGATTGAACACTGAAGCTTTCTTT. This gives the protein CASSYTGQRLNTEAFF.

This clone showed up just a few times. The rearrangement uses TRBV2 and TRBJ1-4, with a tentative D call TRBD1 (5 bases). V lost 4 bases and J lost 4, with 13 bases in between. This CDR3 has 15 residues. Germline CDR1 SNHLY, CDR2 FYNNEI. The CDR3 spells CASSAVPGVNEKLFF. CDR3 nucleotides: TGTGCCAGCAGTGCCGTCCCGGGGGTTAATGAAAAACTGTTTTTT.

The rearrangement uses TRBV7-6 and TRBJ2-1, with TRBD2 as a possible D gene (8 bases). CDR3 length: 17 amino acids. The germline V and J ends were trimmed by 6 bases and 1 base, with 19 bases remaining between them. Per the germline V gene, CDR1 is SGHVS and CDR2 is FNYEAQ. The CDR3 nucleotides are TGTGCCAGCAGGGAGGGGGCTAGCGGGTCATCCTACAATGAGCAGTTCTTC. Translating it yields CASREGASGSSYNEQFF.

CDR3 region: CASSEGLAGGYEQFF. Here the CDR3 DNA reads TGTGCCAGCAGCGAGGGACTAGCGGGGGGCTATGAGCAGTTCTTC. This chain links TRBV11-2 with TRBJ2-1, with TRBD2 matching 15 bases. CDR3 length equals 15 residues. V shed 5 bases and J 8 bases; nucleotides not matched to a gene: 4. Germline CDR1 and CDR2: SGHAT and FQNNGV.

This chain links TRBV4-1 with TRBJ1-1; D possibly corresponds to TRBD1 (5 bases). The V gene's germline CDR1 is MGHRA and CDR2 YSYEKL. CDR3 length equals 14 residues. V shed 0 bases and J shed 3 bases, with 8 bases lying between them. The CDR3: CASSQDRGYTEAFF. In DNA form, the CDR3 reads TGCGCCAGCAGCCAAGATCGGGGGTACACTGAAGCTTTCTTT.

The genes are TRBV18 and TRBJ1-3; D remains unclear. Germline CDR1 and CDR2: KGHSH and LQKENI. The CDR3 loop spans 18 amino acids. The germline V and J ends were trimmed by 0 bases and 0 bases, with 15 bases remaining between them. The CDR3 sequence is CASSPPTLGSDSGNTIYF. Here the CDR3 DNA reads TGTGCCAGCTCACCACCGACGTTAGGCAGCGACTCTGGAAACACCATATATTTT.

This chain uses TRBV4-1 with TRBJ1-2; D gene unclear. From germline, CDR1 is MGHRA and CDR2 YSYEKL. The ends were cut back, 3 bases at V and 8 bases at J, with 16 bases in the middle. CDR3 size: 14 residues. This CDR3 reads CASSQGQAFRGYTF. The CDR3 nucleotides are TGCGCCAGCAGCCAGGGTCAGGCCTTCCGGGGCTACACCTTC.

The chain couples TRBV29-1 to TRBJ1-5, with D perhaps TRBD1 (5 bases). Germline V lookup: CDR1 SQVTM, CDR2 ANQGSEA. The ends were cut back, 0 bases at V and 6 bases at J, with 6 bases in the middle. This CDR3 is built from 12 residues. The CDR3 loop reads CSVEDRGQPQHF. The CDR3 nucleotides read TGCAGCGTTGAAGATAGGGGTCAGCCCCAGCATTTT.

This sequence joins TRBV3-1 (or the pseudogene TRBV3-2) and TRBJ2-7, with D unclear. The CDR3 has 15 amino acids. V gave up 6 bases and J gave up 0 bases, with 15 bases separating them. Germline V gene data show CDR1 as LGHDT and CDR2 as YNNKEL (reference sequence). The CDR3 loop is CASSYLGGTSYEQYF. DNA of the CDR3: TGTGCCAGCAGTTATCTAGGCGGAACCTCCTACGAGCAGTACTTC.

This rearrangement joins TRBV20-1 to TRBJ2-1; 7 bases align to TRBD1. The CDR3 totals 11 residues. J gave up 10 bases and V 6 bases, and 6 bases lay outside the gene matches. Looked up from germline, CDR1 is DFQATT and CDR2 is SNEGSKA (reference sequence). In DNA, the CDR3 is TGCAGTGCGCAACAGGGGAACGAGCAGTTCTTC. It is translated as CSAQQGNEQFF.

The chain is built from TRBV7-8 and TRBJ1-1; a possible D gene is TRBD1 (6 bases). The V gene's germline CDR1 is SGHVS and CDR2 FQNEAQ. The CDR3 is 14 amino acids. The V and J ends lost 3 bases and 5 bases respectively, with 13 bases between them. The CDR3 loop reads CASSFGGRFTEAFF. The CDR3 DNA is TGTGCCAGCAGCTTCGGGGGGCGATTTACTGAAGCTTTCTTT.

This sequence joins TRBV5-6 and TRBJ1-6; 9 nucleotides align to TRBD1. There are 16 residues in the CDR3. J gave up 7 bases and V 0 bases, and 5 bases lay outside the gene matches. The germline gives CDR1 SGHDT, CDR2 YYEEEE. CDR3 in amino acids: CASSLAGQGFNSPLHF. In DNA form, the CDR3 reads TGTGCCAGCAGCTTGGCGGGACAGGGTTTCAATTCACCCCTCCACTTT.

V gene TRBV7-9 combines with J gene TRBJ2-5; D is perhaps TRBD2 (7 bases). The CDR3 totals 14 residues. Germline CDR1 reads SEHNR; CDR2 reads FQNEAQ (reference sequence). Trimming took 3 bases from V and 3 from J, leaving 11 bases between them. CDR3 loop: CASSFQGGEETQYF. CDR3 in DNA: TGTGCCAGCAGCTTTCAAGGGGGGGAAGAGACCCAGTACTTC.

CDR3 in DNA: TGTGCCAGCAGCTTCGGGAGCTTGAGGGGGACCCAGTACTTC. Amino acids: CASSFGSLRGTQYF. This chain links TRBV13 with TRBJ2-5; TRBD2 might be the D (6 bases). Trimming stripped 3 bases from V and 7 bases from J, with 15 bases between. CDR1 and CDR2 from the germline V gene are PRHDT and FYEKMQ (reference sequence). This CDR3 region has 14 residues.

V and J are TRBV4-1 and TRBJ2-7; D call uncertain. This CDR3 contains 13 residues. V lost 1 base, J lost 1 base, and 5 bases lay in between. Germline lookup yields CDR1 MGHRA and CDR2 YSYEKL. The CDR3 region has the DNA TGCGCCAGCAGCCAAGTCCAGTCCTACGAGCAGTACTTC. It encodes CASSQVQSYEQYF.

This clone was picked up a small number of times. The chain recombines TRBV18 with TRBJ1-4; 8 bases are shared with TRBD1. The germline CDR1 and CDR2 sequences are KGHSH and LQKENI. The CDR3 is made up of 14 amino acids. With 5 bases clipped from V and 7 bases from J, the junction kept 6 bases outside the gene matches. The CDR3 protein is CASSEDRAIEKLFF. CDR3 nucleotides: TGTGCCAGCTCAGAGGACAGGGCGATTGAAAAACTGTTTTTT.

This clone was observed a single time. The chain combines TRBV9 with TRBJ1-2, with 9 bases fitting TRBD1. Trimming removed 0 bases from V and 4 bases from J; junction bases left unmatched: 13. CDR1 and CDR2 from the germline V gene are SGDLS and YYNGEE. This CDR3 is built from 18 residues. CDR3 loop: CASSVGAPGQGARYGYTF. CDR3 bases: TGTGCCAGCAGCGTAGGGGCACCGGGACAGGGAGCGCGCTATGGCTACACCTTC. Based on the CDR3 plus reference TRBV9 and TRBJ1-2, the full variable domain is DSGVTQTPKHLITATGQRVTLRCSPRSGDLSVYWYQQSLDQGLQFLIQYYNGEERAKGNILERFSAQQFPDLHSELNLSSLELGDSALYFCASSVGAPGQGARYGYTFGSGTRLTVV.

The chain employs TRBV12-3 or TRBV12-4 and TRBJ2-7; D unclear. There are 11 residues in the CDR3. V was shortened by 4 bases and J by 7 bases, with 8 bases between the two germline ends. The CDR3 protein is CASSSLREQYF. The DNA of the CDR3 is TGTGCCAGCAGTTCGCTACGGGAGCAGTACTTC.